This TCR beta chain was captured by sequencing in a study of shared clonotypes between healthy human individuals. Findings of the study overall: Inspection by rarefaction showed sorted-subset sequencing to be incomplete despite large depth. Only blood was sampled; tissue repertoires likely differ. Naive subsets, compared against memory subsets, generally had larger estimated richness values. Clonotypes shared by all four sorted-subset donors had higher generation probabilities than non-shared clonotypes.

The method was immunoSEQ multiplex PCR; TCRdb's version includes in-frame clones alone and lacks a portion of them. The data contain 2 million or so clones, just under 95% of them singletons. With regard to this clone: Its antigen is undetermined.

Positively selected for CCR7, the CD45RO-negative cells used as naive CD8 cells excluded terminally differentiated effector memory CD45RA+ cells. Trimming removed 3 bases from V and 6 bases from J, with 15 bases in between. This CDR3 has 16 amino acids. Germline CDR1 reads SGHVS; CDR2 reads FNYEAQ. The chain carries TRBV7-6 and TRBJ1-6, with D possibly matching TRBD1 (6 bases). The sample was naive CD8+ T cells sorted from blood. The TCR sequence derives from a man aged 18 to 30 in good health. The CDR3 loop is CASSFRPGVVNSPLHF. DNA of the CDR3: TGTGCCAGCAGCTTTCGGCCAGGGGTTGTTAATTCACCCCTCCACTTT. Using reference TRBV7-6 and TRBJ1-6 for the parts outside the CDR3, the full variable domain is GAGVSQSPRYKVTKRGQDVALRCDPISGHVSLYWYRQALGQGPEFLTYFNYEAQQDKSGLPNDRFSAERPEGSISTLTIQRTEQRDSAMYRCASSFRPGVVNSPLHFGNGTRLTVT.